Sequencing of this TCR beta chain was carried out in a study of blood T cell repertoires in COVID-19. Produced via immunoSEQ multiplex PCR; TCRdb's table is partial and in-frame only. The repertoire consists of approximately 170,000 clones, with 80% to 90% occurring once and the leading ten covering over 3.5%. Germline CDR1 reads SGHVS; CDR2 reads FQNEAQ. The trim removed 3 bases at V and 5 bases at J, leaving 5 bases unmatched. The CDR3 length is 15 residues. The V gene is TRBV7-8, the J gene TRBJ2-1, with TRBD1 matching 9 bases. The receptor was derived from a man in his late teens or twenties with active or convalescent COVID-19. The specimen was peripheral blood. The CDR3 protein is CASSFYGTGNNEQFF. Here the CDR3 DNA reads TGTGCCAGCAGCTTTTATGGGACAGGGAACAATGAGCAGTTCTTC.